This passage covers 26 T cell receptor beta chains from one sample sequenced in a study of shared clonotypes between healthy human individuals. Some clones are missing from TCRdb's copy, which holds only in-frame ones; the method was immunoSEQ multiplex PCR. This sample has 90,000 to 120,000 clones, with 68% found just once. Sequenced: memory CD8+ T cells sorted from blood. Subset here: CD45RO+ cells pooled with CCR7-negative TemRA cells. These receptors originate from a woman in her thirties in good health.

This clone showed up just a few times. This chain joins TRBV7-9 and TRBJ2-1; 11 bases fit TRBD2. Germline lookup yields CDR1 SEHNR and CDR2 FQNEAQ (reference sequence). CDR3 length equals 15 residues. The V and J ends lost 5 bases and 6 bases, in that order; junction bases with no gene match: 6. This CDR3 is CASSPGLAEINEQFF. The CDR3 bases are TGTGCCAGCAGCCCGGGACTAGCGGAGATCAATGAGCAGTTCTTC.

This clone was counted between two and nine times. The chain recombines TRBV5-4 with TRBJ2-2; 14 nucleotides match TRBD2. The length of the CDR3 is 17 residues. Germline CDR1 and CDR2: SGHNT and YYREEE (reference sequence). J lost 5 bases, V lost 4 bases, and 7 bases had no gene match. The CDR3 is CASSNGLAGGGTGELFF. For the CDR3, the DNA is TGTGCCAGCAGCAACGGACTAGCGGGAGGAGGAACCGGGGAGCTGTTTTTT.

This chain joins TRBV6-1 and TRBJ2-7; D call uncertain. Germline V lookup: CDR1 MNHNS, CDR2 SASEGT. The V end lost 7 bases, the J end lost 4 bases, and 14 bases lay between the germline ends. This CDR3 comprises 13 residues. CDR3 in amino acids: CASTIPQQYEQYF. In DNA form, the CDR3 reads TGTGCCAGCACCATTCCCCAGCAATACGAGCAGTACTTC.

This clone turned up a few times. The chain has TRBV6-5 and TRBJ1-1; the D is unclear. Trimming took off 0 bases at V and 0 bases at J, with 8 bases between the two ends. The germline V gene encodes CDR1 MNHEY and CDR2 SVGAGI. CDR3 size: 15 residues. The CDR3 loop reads CASSYSNTVNTEAFF. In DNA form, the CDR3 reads TGTGCCAGCAGTTACTCGAATACAGTGAACACTGAAGCTTTCTTT.

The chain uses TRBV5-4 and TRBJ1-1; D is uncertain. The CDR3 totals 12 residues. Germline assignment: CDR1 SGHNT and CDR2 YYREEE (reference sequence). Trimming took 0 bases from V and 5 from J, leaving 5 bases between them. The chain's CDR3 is CASSLGKTEAFF. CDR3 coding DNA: TGTGCCAGCAGCTTGGGGAAAACTGAAGCTTTCTTT.

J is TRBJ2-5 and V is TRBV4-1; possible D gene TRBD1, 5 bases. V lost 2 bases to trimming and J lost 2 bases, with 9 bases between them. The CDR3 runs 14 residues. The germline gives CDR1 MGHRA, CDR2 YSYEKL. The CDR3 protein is CASSQIQDQETQYF. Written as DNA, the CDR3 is TGCGCCAGCAGCCAAATACAGGATCAAGAGACCCAGTACTTC.

DNA for the CDR3: TGTGCCAGCAGCCTGCTAAGAGGGGGAGAAGCTAACTATGGCTACACCTTC. It is translated as CASSLLRGGEANYGYTF. The chain couples TRBV28 to TRBJ1-2, with D perhaps matching TRBD1 (6 bases). The CDR3 spans 17 residues. Germline CDR1 MDHEN, CDR2 SYDVKM. The V end lost 6 bases, the J end lost 0 bases, and 20 bases lay between the germline ends.

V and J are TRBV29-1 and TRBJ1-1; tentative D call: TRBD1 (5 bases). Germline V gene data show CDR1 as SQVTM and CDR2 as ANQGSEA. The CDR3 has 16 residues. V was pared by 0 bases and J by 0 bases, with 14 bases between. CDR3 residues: CSVEDVGHLMNTEAFF. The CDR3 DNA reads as TGCAGCGTTGAAGATGTTGGACACTTGATGAACACTGAAGCTTTCTTT.

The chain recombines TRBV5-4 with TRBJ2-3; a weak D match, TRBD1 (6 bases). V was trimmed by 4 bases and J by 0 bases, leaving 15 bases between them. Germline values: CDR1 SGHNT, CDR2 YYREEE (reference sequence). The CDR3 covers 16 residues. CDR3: CASSPPKGQSTDTQYF. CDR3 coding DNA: TGTGCCAGCAGCCCCCCTAAGGGACAAAGCACAGATACGCAGTATTTT.

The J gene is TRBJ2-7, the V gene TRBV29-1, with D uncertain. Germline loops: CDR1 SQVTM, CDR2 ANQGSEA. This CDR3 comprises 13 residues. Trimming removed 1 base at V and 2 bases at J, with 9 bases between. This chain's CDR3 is CSVEGQEPYEQYF. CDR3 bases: TGCAGCGTTGAAGGGCAGGAACCCTACGAGCAGTACTTC.

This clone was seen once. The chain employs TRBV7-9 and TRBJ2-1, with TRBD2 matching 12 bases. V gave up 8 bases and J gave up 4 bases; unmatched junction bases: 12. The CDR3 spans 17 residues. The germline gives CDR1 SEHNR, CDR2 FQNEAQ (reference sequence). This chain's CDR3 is CASESTSGSRGYNEQFF. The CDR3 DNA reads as TGTGCCAGCGAATCGACTAGCGGGAGCCGAGGTTACAATGAGCAGTTCTTC.

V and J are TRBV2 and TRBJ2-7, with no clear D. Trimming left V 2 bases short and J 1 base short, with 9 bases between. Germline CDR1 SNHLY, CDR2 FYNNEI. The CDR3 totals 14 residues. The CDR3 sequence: CASSELGQSYEQYF. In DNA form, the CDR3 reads TGTGCCAGCAGTGAATTAGGGCAGTCCTACGAGCAGTACTTC.

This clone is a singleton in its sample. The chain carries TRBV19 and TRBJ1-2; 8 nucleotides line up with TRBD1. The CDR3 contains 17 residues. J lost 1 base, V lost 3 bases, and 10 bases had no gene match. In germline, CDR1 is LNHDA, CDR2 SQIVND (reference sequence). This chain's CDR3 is CASSIAQGARNNYGYTF. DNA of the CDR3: TGTGCCAGTAGTATCGCGCAGGGGGCGCGTAATAACTATGGCTACACCTTC.

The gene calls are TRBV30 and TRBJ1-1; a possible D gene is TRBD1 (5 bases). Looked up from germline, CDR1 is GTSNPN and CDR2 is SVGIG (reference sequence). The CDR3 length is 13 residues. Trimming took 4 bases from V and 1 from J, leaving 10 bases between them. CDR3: CAWKWGRNTEAFF. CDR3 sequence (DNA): TGTGCCTGGAAGTGGGGCAGGAACACTGAAGCTTTCTTT. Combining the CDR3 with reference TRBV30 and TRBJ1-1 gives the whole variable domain SQTIHQWPATLVQPVGSPLSLECTVEGTSNPNLYWYRQAAGRGLQLLFYSVGIGQISSEVPQNLSASRPQDRQFILSSKKLLLSDSGFYLCAWKWGRNTEAFFGQGTRLTVV.

As DNA, the CDR3 is TGCAGCGTTGAAAGCTGGAATGGCTACACCTTC. It specifies CSVESWNGYTF. The genes are TRBV29-1 and TRBJ1-2; D ambiguous. The CDR3 is 11 residues long. V gave up 2 bases and J gave up 6 bases, with 7 bases separating them. Germline V gene data show CDR1 as SQVTM and CDR2 as ANQGSEA.

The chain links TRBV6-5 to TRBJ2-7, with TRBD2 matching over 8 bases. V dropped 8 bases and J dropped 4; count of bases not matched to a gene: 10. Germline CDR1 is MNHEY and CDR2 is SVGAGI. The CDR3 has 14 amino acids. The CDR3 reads CASGPSGLSYEQYF. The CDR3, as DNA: TGTGCCAGCGGACCTAGCGGGCTGAGTTACGAGCAGTACTTC.

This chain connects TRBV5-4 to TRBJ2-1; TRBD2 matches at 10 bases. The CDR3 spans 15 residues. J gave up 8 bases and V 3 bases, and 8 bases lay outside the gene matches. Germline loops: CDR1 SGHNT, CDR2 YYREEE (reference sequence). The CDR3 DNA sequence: TGTGCCAGCAGCTATTCTAGCGGGAGAGCAGATGAGCAGTTCTTC. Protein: CASSYSSGRADEQFF. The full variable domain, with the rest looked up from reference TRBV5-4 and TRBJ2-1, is ETGVTQSPTHLIKTRGQQVTLRCSSQSGHNTVSWYQQALGQGPQFIFQYYREEENGRGNFPPRFSGLQFPNYSSELNVNALELDDSALYLCASSYSSGRADEQFFGPGTRLTVL.

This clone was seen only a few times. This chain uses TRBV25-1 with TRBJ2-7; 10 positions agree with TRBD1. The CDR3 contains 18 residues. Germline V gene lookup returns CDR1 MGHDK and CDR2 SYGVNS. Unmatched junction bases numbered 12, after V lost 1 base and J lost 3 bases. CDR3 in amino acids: CASSELGTGESSYYEQYF. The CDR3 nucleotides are TGTGCCAGCAGTGAATTAGGGACAGGGGAATCTTCATACTACGAGCAGTACTTC.

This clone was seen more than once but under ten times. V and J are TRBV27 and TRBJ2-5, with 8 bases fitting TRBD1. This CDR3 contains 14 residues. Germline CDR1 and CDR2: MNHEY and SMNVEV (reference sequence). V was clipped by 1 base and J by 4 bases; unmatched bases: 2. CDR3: CASSLLQGVETQYF. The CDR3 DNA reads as TGTGCCAGCAGTTTATTACAGGGGGTAGAGACCCAGTACTTC.

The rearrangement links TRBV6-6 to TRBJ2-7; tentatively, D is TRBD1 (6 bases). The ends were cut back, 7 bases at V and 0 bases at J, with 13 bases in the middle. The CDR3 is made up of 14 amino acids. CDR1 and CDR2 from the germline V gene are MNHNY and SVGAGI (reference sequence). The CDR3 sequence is CASTGAGDSYEQYF. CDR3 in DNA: TGTGCCAGCACCGGGGCAGGGGACTCCTACGAGCAGTACTTC.

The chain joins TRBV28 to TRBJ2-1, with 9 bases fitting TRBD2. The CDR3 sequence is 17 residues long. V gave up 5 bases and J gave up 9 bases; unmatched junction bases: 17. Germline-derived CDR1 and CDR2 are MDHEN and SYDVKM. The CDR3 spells CASSLHRLEREAGEQFF. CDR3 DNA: TGTGCCAGCAGTCTCCACCGGTTGGAGCGGGAGGCGGGTGAGCAGTTCTTC.

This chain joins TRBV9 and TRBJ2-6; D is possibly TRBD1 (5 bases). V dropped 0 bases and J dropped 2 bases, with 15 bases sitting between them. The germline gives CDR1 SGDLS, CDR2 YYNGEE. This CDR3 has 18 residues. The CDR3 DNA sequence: TGTGCCAGCAGCGTAGGTAGGGGCGGCCACCCTGGGGCCAACGTCCTGACTTTC. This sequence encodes CASSVGRGGHPGANVLTF.

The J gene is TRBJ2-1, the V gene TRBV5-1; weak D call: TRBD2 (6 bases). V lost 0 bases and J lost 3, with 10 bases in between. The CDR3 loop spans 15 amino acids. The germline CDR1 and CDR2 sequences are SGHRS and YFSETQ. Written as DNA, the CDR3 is TGCGCCAGCAGCTTGGAGAGTAGCGGCTACAATGAGCAGTTCTTC. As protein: CASSLESSGYNEQFF.

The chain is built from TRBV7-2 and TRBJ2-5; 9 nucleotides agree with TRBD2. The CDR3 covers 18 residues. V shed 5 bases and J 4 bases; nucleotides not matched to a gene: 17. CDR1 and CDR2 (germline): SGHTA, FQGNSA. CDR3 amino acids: CASSSSNLGLAHGETQYF. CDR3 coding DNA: TGTGCCAGCAGCAGTTCAAATCTCGGACTAGCGCACGGAGAGACCCAGTACTTC.

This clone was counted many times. The CDR3 coding sequence is TGCGCCAGCAGCCAAGATCCAGGGCTAGCGGAGAGAAATGAGCAGTTCTTC. Its translation is CASSQDPGLAERNEQFF. The rearrangement links TRBV4-1 to TRBJ2-1; 7 bases are a match to TRBD2. Per the germline V gene, CDR1 is MGHRA and CDR2 is YSYEKL. CDR3 length equals 17 residues. With 0 bases clipped from V and 7 bases from J, the junction kept 12 bases outside the gene matches.

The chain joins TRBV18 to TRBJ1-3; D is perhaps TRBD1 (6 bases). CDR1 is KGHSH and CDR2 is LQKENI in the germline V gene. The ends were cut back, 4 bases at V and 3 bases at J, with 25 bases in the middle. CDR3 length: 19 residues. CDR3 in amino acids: CASSLWGAGRRLFGNTIYF. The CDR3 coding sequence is TGTGCCAGCTCACTCTGGGGGGCCGGACGGAGGCTCTTTGGAAACACCATATATTTT.